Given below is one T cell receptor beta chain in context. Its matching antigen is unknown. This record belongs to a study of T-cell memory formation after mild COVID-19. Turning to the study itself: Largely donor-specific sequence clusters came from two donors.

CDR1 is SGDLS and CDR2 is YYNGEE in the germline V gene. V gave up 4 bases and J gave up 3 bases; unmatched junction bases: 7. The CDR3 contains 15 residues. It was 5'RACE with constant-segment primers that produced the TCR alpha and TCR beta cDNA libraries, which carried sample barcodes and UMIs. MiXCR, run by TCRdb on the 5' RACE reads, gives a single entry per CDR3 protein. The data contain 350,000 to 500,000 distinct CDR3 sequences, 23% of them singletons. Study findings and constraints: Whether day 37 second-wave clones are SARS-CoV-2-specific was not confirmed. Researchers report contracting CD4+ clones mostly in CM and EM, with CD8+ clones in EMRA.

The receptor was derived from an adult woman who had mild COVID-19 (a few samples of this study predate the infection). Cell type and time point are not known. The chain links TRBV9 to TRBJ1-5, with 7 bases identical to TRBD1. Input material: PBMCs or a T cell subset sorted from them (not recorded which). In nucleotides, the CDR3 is TGTGCCAGCAGCCCGGGACAGCGGTCCAATCAGCCCCAGCATTTT. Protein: CASSPGQRSNQPQHF. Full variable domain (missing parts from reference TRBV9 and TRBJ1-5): DSGVTQTPKHLITATGQRVTLRCSPRSGDLSVYWYQQSLDQGLQFLIQYYNGEERAKGNILERFSAQQFPDLHSELNLSSLELGDSALYFCASSPGQRSNQPQHFGDGTRLSIL.